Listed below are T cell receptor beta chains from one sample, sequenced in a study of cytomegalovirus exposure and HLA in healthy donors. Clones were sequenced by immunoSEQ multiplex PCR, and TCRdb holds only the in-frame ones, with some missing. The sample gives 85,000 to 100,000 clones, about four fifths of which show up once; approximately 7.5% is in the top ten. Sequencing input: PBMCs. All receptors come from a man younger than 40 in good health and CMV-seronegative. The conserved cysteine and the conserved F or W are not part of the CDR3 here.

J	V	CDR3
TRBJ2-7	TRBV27	ASSPDRGGDEQY
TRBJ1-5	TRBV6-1	ASSEGGYNQPQH
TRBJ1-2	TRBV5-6	ASSLGVSAGGYGYT
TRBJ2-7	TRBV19	ASSGRLTYEQY
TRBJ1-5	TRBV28	ASTFSGGQRLTNQPQH
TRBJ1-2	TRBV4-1	ASSPVGQGYGYT
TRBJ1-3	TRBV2	AIRQGSGNTIY
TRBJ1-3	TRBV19	ASSYWSSGNTIY
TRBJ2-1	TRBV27	ASSHASSSYNEQF
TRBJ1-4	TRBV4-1	ASSQIIHEKLF
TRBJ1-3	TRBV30	AWRSNRRYQPGNTIY
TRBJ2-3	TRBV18	ASSPAFGGTGDTQY
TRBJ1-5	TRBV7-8	ASSRTQPQH
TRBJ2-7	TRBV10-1	ASSGELAGVHEQY
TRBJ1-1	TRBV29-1	SVGTGVFAGAEAF
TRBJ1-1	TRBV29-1	SVEDRQGGTEAF
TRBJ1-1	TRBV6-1	ASSDMRATEAF
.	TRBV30	AWGTGTGGYEQY
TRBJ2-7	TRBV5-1	ASSLRGGRPNYEQY
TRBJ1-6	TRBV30	ASRLSYNSPLH
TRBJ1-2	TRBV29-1	SVMEGRTNYGYT